This TCR beta chain was observed in a study of cytomegalovirus exposure and HLA in healthy donors. Background on the study: Previous work identified around 120 million unique TCR beta sequences from about 200 million T cells. Overall study findings and caveats: Association of approximately 16,000 TCR beta sequences with HLA alleles was found at 0.05 false discovery rate in a later analysis. Most sequenced TCRs were rare (though some public TCRs occurred in many donors).

Amplification used 60 Vbeta primers and 13 Jbeta primers. Measured with immunoSEQ multiplex PCR; TCRdb has only the in-frame clones, and not every one. This repertoire shows around 180,000 clones, about 86% found once; its top ten account for around 2%. Germline V gene data show CDR1 as SGHVS and CDR2 as FNYEAQ. The CDR3 has 15 amino acids. Notes on this clone: As yet, its antigen is unknown.

This TCR derives from a woman between 18 and 30 years old in good health and CMV-seropositive. Sequencing used PBMCs. V usage is TRBV7-6 and J usage is TRBJ2-5, with TRBD2 as a possible D gene (5 bases). The end of the DNA aligns better with TRBJ2-7, so the J call may be wrong. CDR3 loop: CASSLGTGRGYEQYF. The CDR3 coding sequence is TGTGCCAGCAGCTTAGGAACGGGGAGAGGGTACGAGCAGTACTTC.